This paragraph covers one T cell receptor (beta chain) sequence. The antigen remains unidentified. TCRdb re-analyzed the PCR reads using MiXCR. The sample has about 40,000 clones, 25% to 30% seen once. The data originate from a study of metastatic and nonmetastatic thyroid tumors. Study-level information: Across peripheral blood and tumor or nodule tissue samples taken from malignant and benign thyroid patients, the repertoires were compared with one another. Overall study findings and caveats: Relative to benign nodules, malignant thyroid tumors were reportedly characterized by significantly elevated TCR beta diversity in blood and tumor.

Before thyroid surgery, none of the patients had received any treatment. Per the germline V gene, CDR1 is DFQATT and CDR2 is SNEGSKA (reference sequence). The J segment lost 3 bases and the V segment lost 6 bases, leaving 11 bases of the junction unmatched. This CDR3 spans 17 amino acids. Sequencing was carried out using blood. The receptor comes from a male donor with papillary thyroid cancer or a benign thyroid nodule (not recorded which). Some clones in this sample may be carry-over from other donors' samples. The rearrangement joins TRBV20-1 to TRBJ2-1, with TRBD2 matching 13 bases. CDR3 DNA: TGCAGTGCCGTACTAGCGGGAGGGCAAGGGTTCTACAATGAGCAGTTCTTC. It codes for CSAVLAGGQGFYNEQFF.